The clone carrying this T cell receptor (beta chain) was found many times. Its antigen is undetermined. The data originate from a study of early T cells in non-severe SARS-CoV-2 infection. Regarding the study as a whole: VDJdb matching favored anti-spike CD8 responses, missing private and CD4 specificities.

The CDR3 covers 14 residues. The V end lost 5 bases, the J end lost 3 bases, and 10 bases lay between the germline ends. CDR1 and CDR2 from the germline V gene are MDHEN and SYDVKM. Researchers attached unique molecular identifiers to individual cDNA molecules. TCRdb independently ran MiXCR on the 5' RACE reads; one entry per CDR3 protein. The sample carries approximately 31,000 distinct CDR3 sequences, roughly 5.9% recorded once. The J gene is TRBJ1-4, the V gene TRBV28, with D possibly matching TRBD1 (6 bases). Input material: whole blood. The source is an adult who was a healthcare worker with PCR-confirmed SARS-CoV-2 infection or an uninfected control (not recorded which). DNA of the CDR3: TGTGCCAGCAGTCAAGGGGGGGCTAATGAAAAACTGTTTTTT. Protein product: CASSQGGANEKLFF.